The 3 T cell receptor beta chains reported below all come from one sample, sequenced in a study of T cell responses to AZD1222 COVID-19 vaccine. The repertoire was sequenced with immunoSEQ multiplex PCR; TCRdb's copy has only in-frame clones and lacks some. The repertoire holds just over 150,000 clones, with about nine tenths as singletons. The specimen was peripheral blood, collected on day 0 of AZD1222 vaccination. All receptors come from an adult in good health.

The chain uses TRBV21-1 and TRBJ1-6. TRBV21-1 is an annotated pseudogene. The CDR3 is made up of 16 amino acids. The CDR3 DNA is TGTGCCAGCAGCAAAGAGAGGGATGCCTATAATTCACCCCTCCACTTT. Protein product: CASSKERDAYNSPLHF.

This clone was counted a single time. This rearrangement joins TRBV4-3 to TRBJ1-1; the match to TRBD1 covers 7 bases. This CDR3 is 14 amino acids long. J lost 3 bases, V lost 5 bases, and 6 bases had no gene match. Germline V CDR1 and CDR2: LGHNA, YSLEER. Here the CDR3 DNA reads TGCGCCAGCAGCGCGCAAGGGGGCGACACTGAAGCTTTCTTT. It translates to CASSAQGGDTEAFF.

This clone occurred a few times. The V and J genes are TRBV5-5 and TRBJ1-2; possible D gene TRBD1, 5 bases. Germline assignment: CDR1 SGHKS and CDR2 YYEKEE (reference sequence). V was trimmed by 2 bases and J by 2 bases, leaving 19 bases between them. There are 17 residues in the CDR3. In DNA, the CDR3 is TGTGCCAGCAGCTTAATTTTATGGGGGAAAGCCAACTATGGCTACACCTTC. Its protein is CASSLILWGKANYGYTF.